Reported below is one T cell receptor beta chain. The target antigen is unknown. TCRdb's copy holds only in-frame clones and misses some; the assay was immunoSEQ multiplex PCR. The table shows about 2,200 clones, with 88% occurring only once. The entry originates in a study of immune cell composition in non-small cell lung cancer. Study observations and caveats: Clones >0.5% enriched in tumour were rarer in adenocarcinoma (about 35%) than squamous (about 80%). Lung squamous cell carcinoma tumours had significantly higher top 10 clone scores and productive clonality than lung adenocarcinoma. In adenocarcinoma, maximal tumour-associated clone frequency tracked TIL tumour reactivity.

With V trimmed by 3 bases and J by 4 bases, 8 bases remained unmatched. Looked up from germline, CDR1 is SGHAT and CDR2 is FQDESV (reference sequence). This CDR3 has 15 residues. The chain recombines TRBV11-1 with TRBJ2-7; 8 bases align to TRBD1. The specimen was lung tumor tissue. The receptor was derived from a human donor with non-small cell lung cancer. The CDR3 loop reads CASSLEMDRVYEQYF. CDR3 nucleotide sequence: TGTGCCAGCAGCTTGGAAATGGACAGGGTATACGAGCAGTACTTC.